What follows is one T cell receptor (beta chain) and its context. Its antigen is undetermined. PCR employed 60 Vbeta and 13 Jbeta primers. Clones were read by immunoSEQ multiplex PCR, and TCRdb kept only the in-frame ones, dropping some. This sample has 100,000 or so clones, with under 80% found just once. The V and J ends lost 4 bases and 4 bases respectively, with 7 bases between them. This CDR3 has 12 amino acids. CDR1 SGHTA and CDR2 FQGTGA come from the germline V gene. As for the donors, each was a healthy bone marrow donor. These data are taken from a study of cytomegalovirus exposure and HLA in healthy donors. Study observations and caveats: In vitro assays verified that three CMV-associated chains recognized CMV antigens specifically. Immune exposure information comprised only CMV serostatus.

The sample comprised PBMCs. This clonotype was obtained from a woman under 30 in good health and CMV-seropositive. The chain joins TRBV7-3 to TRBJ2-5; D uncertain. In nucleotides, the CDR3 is TGTGCCAGCAGCTCCCCGGGAGAGACCCAGTACTTC. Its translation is CASSSPGETQYF.